A selection of T cell receptor beta chains follows, all from one sample in a study of a mutant IDH1 vaccine in newly diagnosed glioma. This table comes from immunoSEQ multiplex PCR, and its TCRdb copy is limited to in-frame clones, with some not included. The sample lists under 150,000 clones, approximately 87% occurring once. These receptors have no identified antigens. Sample: PBMCs, taken from a glioma patient whose treatment included an IDH1 peptide vaccine. The origin of the receptors is a woman between 45 and 60 years old with glioma. The CDR3 runs from the conserved cysteine through the conserved F or W. A D gene is named only where the DNA matches it firmly. Size values are once, few and many counts, or a class for expanded clones, and some rows have none.

>.|TRBV5-1|TRBJ2-7|.
TGCGCCAGCAGCCAAGGACAGTACTCCTACGAGCAGTACTTC
CASSQGQYSYEQYF
>.|TRBV11-2|TRBJ1-2|TRBD1
TGTGCCAGCAGCGAGGACAGGGGAAACTATGGCTACACCTTC
CASSEDRGNYGYTF
>.|TRBV28|TRBJ2-7|TRBD2
TGTGCCAGCAGGATTACTAGCGGGAGGGGCGAGCAGTACTTC
CASRITSGRGEQYF
>.|TRBV19|TRBJ1-1|TRBD1
TGTGCCAGTAGTATGGGGGGACAGGGCTTCGGAGAAGCTTTCTTT
CASSMGGQGFGEAFF
>.|TRBV19|TRBJ1-2|TRBD1
TGTGCCACCGGAACCGGGACAGCTAACTATGGCTACACCTTC
CATGTGTANYGYTF
>.|TRBV30|TRBJ2-3|.
TGTGCCTGGAGTGCCTCCGCGGGCCATACGCAGTATTTT
CAWSASAGHTQYF
>once|TRBV28|TRBJ2-7|.
TGTGCCAGCAGTAGGCCAGGGGCTCCTCCCTACGAGCAGTACTTC
CASSRPGAPPYEQYF
>.|TRBV9|TRBJ2-7|.
TGTGCCAGCAGCGACAGAGGGGGGGGCCTGGACGAGCAGTACTTC
CASSDRGGGLDEQYF
>.|TRBV5-1|TRBJ1-1|.
TGCGCCAGCAGCCCCAGGGGAATTGAAGCTTTCTTT
CASSPRGIEAFF
>once|TRBV7-3|TRBJ2-5|TRBD2
TGTGCCAGCAGCCTGCTAGCGGGAGGGGGCCAAGAGACCCAGTACTTC
CASSLLAGGGQETQYF
>.|TRBV18|TRBJ2-5|.
TGTGCCAGCTCACCCCGCGGGTTTCAAGAGACCCAGTACTTC
CASSPRGFQETQYF
>.|TRBV29-1|TRBJ2-1|TRBD1
TGCAGCGGGGGACAGGGTATCAATGAGCAGTTCTTC
CSGGQGINEQFF
>.|TRBV10-2|TRBJ2-2|.
TGCGCCACCGTCGACAGGCTGAAAACCGGGGAGCTGTTTTTT
CATVDRLKTGELFF
>.|TRBV29-1|TRBJ2-7|.
TGCAGCGTTGAAGTTACAGGGAGATCCTACGAGCAGTACTTC
CSVEVTGRSYEQYF
>.|TRBV6-6|TRBJ1-5|TRBD1
TGTGCCAGCAGTAGGGACAGGGTGGTCAGCAATCAGCCCCAGCATTTT
CASSRDRVVSNQPQHF
>.|TRBV5-1|TRBJ1-2|.
TGCGCCAGCAGCTTGGACAGAGCCTACTATGGCTACACCTTC
CASSLDRAYYGYTF
>.|TRBV5-1|TRBJ1-1|.
TGCGCCAGCAGCTTGGGGGGTGAAGCTTTCTTT
CASSLGGEAFF
>once|TRBV6-5|TRBJ1-5|.
TGTGCCAGCAGTTGGCGGTTCAATCAGCCCCAGCATTTT
CASSWRFNQPQHF
>.|TRBV2|TRBJ1-2|.
TGTGCCAGCAGAGATGACAACTATGGCCACACCTTC
CASRDDNYGHTF
>.|TRBV4-1|TRBJ1-2|.
TGCGCCAGCAGCCAAGATCGCCACCTCGGGAGGGGCTACACCTTC
CASSQDRHLGRGYTF
>.|TRBV13|TRBJ2-5|TRBD2
TGTGCCAGCAGCTGGGGACTAGCGGACGAGACCCAGTACTTC
CASSWGLADETQYF
>.|TRBV6-5|TRBJ2-5|TRBD2
TGTGCCAGCAGATTCGGGACTAACCAAGAGACCCAGTACTTC
CASRFGTNQETQYF
>.|TRBV15|TRBJ2-3|.
TGTGCCACCAGCAGAGATAACCTCGAAGATACGCAGTATTTT
CATSRDNLEDTQYF
>.|TRBV20-1|TRBJ2-3|.
TGCAGTGCCAACCAGGGGGATACGCAGTATTTT
CSANQGDTQYF
>once|TRBV13|TRBJ1-2|TRBD1
TGTGCCAGCAGCCCTGGACAGGGCTGGGACTATGGCTACACCTTC
CASSPGQGWDYGYTF
>few|TRBV7-9|TRBJ1-1|.
TGTGCCAGCAGCTTAGGACCCCTGGGCACTGAAGCTTTCTTT
CASSLGPLGTEAFF
>.|TRBV11-2|TRBJ2-1|.
TGTGCCAGCAGCCGAGGGAATGAGCAGTTCTTC
CASSRGNEQFF
>.|TRBV6-1|TRBJ2-3|TRBD1
TGTGCCAGCAGTGGACAGGGCCTAAACACAGATACGCAGTATTTT
CASSGQGLNTDTQYF
>.|TRBV29-1|TRBJ2-2|TRBD1
TGCAGCGCCCGGACAGGGAGGAACACCGGGGAGCTGTTTTTT
CSARTGRNTGELFF
>.|TRBV6-5|TRBJ2-7|TRBD2
TGTGCCAGCAGTTTGACCGGGACTAGAGCATTCTTCTTC
CASSLTGTRAFFF
>.|TRBV6-5|TRBJ2-2|.
TGTGCCAGCAGTTACCAACCGACGGCAGGGGCCGGGGAGCTGTTTTTT
CASSYQPTAGAGELFF
>.|TRBV2|TRBJ2-1|TRBD2
TGTGCCAGCAGTGGTGCAGCGGGAGTGGATGAGCAGTTCTTC
CASSGAAGVDEQFF
>.|TRBV19|TRBJ2-1|TRBD1
TGTGCCAGTAGTAGCGACAGGGACTACAATGAGCAGTTCTTC
CASSSDRDYNEQFF
>.|TRBV4-1|TRBJ2-2|.
TGCGCCAGCAGCCAAGAAACAGGGTGGGCCGGGGAGCTGTTTTTT
CASSQETGWAGELFF
>once|TRBV20-1|TRBJ2-1|TRBD2
TGCAGTGCACGGACTAGCGGAGAGCAGTTCTTC
CSARTSGEQFF
>.|TRBV5-6|TRBJ2-7|.
TGTGCCAGCAGCTTGAATCCGAGACTCATTCTCGAGCAGTACTTC
CASSLNPRLILEQYF
>once|TRBV7-9|TRBJ1-5|.
TGTGCCAGCAGCTTAGATCAGGACAATCAGCCCCAGCATTTT
CASSLDQDNQPQHF
>few|TRBV19|TRBJ2-3|.
TGTGCCAGTAGTAGCCCCCCCTATACTCTTAGCACAGATACGCAGTATTTT
CASSSPPYTLSTDTQYF
>once|TRBV30|TRBJ2-4|.
TGTGCCTGGAGTGTACGTGCAGAAGGGGCCAAAAACATTCAGTACTTC
CAWSVRAEGAKNIQYF
>.|TRBV7-9|TRBJ2-3|.
TGTGCCAGCAGCTTCACTACTAGCACAGATACGCAGTATTTT
CASSFTTSTDTQYF
>.|TRBV27|TRBJ1-5|.
TGTGCCAGCAGTGACAGTTATAGCAATCAGCCCCAGCATTTT
CASSDSYSNQPQHF
>.|TRBV19|TRBJ2-5|TRBD1
TGTGCCAGTAGTATGACAGGGTCGGCAGAGACCCAGTACTTC
CASSMTGSAETQYF
>.|TRBV9|TRBJ2-7|.
TGTGCCAGCAGCGTAGGTGGTAGCGGCACCTACGAGCAGTACTTC
CASSVGGSGTYEQYF
>.|TRBV9|TRBJ1-3|.
TGTGCCAGCAGCGCCGGCAAGACAGCCGGAAACACCATATATTTT
CASSAGKTAGNTIYF
>once|TRBV6-1|TRBJ2-1|TRBD2
TGTGCCAGCAGTGCTGGGACTAGCGGGAGGGCAGGTGAGCAGTTCTTC
CASSAGTSGRAGEQFF
>.|TRBV4-1|TRBJ2-5|.
TGCGCCAGCAGCCAAGTTCAGGGGAAGAAGACCCAGTACTTC
CASSQVQGKKTQYF
>.|TRBV15|TRBJ2-5|TRBD2
TGTGCCACCAGCAGAGATCCGACTAGCGAACCTATCAGAGAGACCCAGTACTTC
CATSRDPTSEPIRETQYF
>.|TRBV6-5|TRBJ2-7|.
TGTGCCAGCAGACCAACAGGGATCTCCTACGAGCAGTACTTC
CASRPTGISYEQYF
>.|TRBV5-1|TRBJ1-1|TRBD1
TGCGCCAGCAGCTTGGCCCTGGACAGGAGGATAGCTGAAGCTTTCTTT
CASSLALDRRIAEAFF
>.|TRBV5-1|TRBJ1-1|.
TGCGCCAGCAGCCCGGAGGTGGGGATGAACACTGAAGCTTTCTTT
CASSPEVGMNTEAFF
>.|TRBV6-1|TRBJ1-1|TRBD1
TGTGCCAGCAGCCCGGGACAGGGGGCGCAGACTGAAGCTTTCTTT
CASSPGQGAQTEAFF
>.|TRBV5-1|TRBJ2-2|TRBD1
TGCGCCAGCAGCTTGGTTTGGGGACAGACAACCGGGGAGCTGTTTTTT
CASSLVWGQTTGELFF
>.|TRBV29-1|TRBJ2-4|TRBD1
TGCAGCGCCACAGGGGTCAAAAACATTCAGTACTTC
CSATGVKNIQYF
>.|TRBV6-1|TRBJ1-5|.
TGTGCCAGCAGTCTCCCCGCAGGCCCCAATCAGCCCCAGCATTTT
CASSLPAGPNQPQHF